Presented here are 20 T cell receptor beta chains from one specimen sequenced in a study of blood T cell repertoires in COVID-19. Using immunoSEQ multiplex PCR, the repertoire was profiled, and TCRdb retains in-frame clones only, with some absent. The sample shows approximately 65,000 clones, more than 70% of them seen only once. Sequencing was done on a sample of peripheral blood. The receptors stem from a middle-aged man with acute or convalescent COVID-19.

In its sample, this clone was seen a few times. The CDR3 sequence is CAISGVTGGVGNEQFF. DNA of the CDR3: TGTGCCATCAGTGGGGTTACGGGAGGGGTCGGTAATGAGCAGTTCTTC. V and J are TRBV10-3 and TRBJ2-1, with TRBD2 matching 8 bases. V shed 4 bases, J shed 7 bases, and the junction held 12 bases outside the gene matches. The CDR3 is made up of 16 amino acids. Germline V gives CDR1 ENHRY, CDR2 SYGVKD.

V usage is TRBV7-9 and J usage is TRBJ2-3; D perhaps matches TRBD2 (6 bases). Germline V gene data show CDR1 as SEHNR and CDR2 as FQNEAQ (reference sequence). The CDR3 has 12 amino acids. V lost 1 base and J 10 bases, leaving 9 bases between the germline ends. The CDR3 protein is CASSLGLEAQYF. DNA of the CDR3: TGTGCCAGCAGCTTAGGACTAGAGGCGCAGTATTTT.

The gene calls are TRBV5-1 and TRBJ2-3; 8 positions match TRBD2. V was clipped by 4 bases and J by 2 bases; unmatched bases: 6. The V gene's germline CDR1 is SGHRS and CDR2 YFSETQ. The CDR3 contains 15 residues. This chain's CDR3 is CASSASGGYTDTQYF. DNA for the CDR3: TGCGCCAGCAGCGCGAGCGGGGGATACACAGATACGCAGTATTTT. The variable domain in full, with the rest retrieved from reference TRBV5-1 and TRBJ2-3, is KAGVTQTPRYLIKTRGQQVTLSCSPISGHRSVSWYQQTPGQGLQFLFEYFSETQRNKGNFPGRFSGRQFSNSRSEMNVSTLELGDSALYLCASSASGGYTDTQYFGPGTRLTVL.

V gene TRBV28 combines with J gene TRBJ1-6, with D uncertain. V was shortened by 3 bases and J by 10 bases, with 13 bases between the two germline ends. CDR1 is MDHEN, CDR2 SYDVKM, per germline. The CDR3 sequence is 14 residues long. CDR3 in amino acids: CASSFQVSGSPLHF. The CDR3 DNA reads as TGTGCCAGCAGTTTCCAGGTTTCGGGATCACCCCTCCACTTT.

This clone was counted only a few times. The rearrangement links TRBV12-3 or TRBV12-4 to TRBJ1-5; D is ambiguous. This CDR3 has 12 residues. V was pared by 2 bases and J by 6 bases, with 5 bases between. The CDR3 sequence is CASSLSGQPQHF. CDR3 nucleotides: TGTGCCAGCAGTTTATCAGGTCAGCCCCAGCATTTT.

The rearrangement uses TRBV6-5 and TRBJ2-1; 8 bases align to TRBD2. V dropped 5 bases and J dropped 3; count of bases not matched to a gene: 6. This CDR3 has 15 amino acids. Germline loops: CDR1 MNHEY, CDR2 SVGAGI. The DNA for the CDR3 is TGTGCCAGCAGTAAACCGGGACTAGGCTACAATGAGCAGTTCTTC. It encodes CASSKPGLGYNEQFF.

CDR3 residues: CATSRTPGVGYGYTF. The CDR3 region has the DNA TGTGCCACCAGCAGGACCCCGGGAGTCGGGTATGGCTACACCTTC. The chain employs TRBV15 and TRBJ1-2; D not certain. Trimming stripped 3 bases from V and 5 bases from J, with 16 bases between. CDR1 and CDR2 from the germline V gene are LNHNV and YYDKDF (reference sequence). The CDR3 covers 15 residues.

The V call is TRBV5-5, the J call TRBJ1-6; unclear D gene. Germline CDR1 SGHKS, CDR2 YYEKEE (reference sequence). The length of the CDR3 is 16 residues. V gave up 2 bases and J gave up 5 bases, with 14 bases separating them. This CDR3 is CASSLDGRYNNSPLHF. For the CDR3, the DNA is TGTGCCAGCAGCTTAGATGGGAGGTATAATAATTCACCCCTCCACTTT.

The J gene is TRBJ2-2, the V gene TRBV29-1; D remains ambiguous. V was trimmed by 3 bases and J by 0 bases, leaving 5 bases between them. The CDR3 consists of 13 residues. The germline V gene has CDR1 SQVTM and CDR2 ANQGSEA. The CDR3 region has the DNA TGCAGCGTTGACAGCGCGAACACCGGGGAGCTGTTTTTT. This sequence encodes CSVDSANTGELFF.

The CDR3 here is CATSSGTEFYEQYF. In nucleotides, the CDR3 is TGTGCCACCAGCAGCGGGACAGAGTTCTACGAGCAGTACTTC. The chain combines TRBV15 with TRBJ2-7; 7 nucleotides align to TRBD1. This CDR3 is built from 14 residues. Trimming at V came to 3 bases and at J to 3 bases, leaving 5 bases not matched to a gene. Germline-derived CDR1 and CDR2 are LNHNV and YYDKDF (reference sequence).

This chain connects TRBV28 to TRBJ2-1, with 10 bases lining up with TRBD2. Germline loops: CDR1 MDHEN, CDR2 SYDVKM. The CDR3 sequence is 16 residues long. Germline trimming cut 5 bases from V and 7 bases from J; bases unmatched to any gene: 11. The DNA for the CDR3 is TGTGCCAGCAGTCACCCGCAGTCTAGCGGGAGTAATGAGCAGTTCTTC. It is translated as CASSHPQSSGSNEQFF.

The J gene is TRBJ2-7, the V gene TRBV6-4, with D unclear. Between the trimmed V and J ends, which lost 0 bases and 7 bases, there was a span of 4 bases. CDR3 length equals 11 residues. The germline V gene has CDR1 MRHNA and CDR2 SNTAGT. CDR3 sequence: CASSDSTEQYF. The CDR3 region has the DNA TGTGCCAGCAGTGACTCCACAGAGCAGTACTTC.

This chain links TRBV3-1 (or the pseudogene TRBV3-2) with TRBJ2-1; TRBD2 is a possible D gene (6 bases). This CDR3 region has 14 residues. CDR1 is LGHDT and CDR2 is YNNKEL in the germline V gene (reference sequence). CDR3 DNA sequence: TGTGCAGTAGCGGCCTCCGGGGCGCGCTATGAGCAGTTCTTC. Its protein product is CAVAASGARYEQFF.

This clone was seen a handful of times. This chain connects TRBV2 to TRBJ1-5, with 8 bases identical to TRBD1. The CDR3 has 14 residues. The germline V gene encodes CDR1 SNHLY and CDR2 FYNNEI. The V segment lost 6 bases and the J segment 7 bases; nucleotides outside the gene matches: 8. The CDR3 DNA is TGTGCCAGCAGCCCCCAGGGGGCACGCCAGCCCCAGCATTTT. Translating it yields CASSPQGARQPQHF.

This clone appeared once. J is TRBJ2-2 and V is TRBV2; TRBD2 is a possible D gene (5 bases). The ends were cut back, 5 bases at V and 2 bases at J, with 12 bases in the middle. Germline V gene lookup returns CDR1 SNHLY and CDR2 FYNNEI. The CDR3 has 15 amino acids. The CDR3 DNA follows: TGTGCCAGCAGTTCCGGGATGCATAACACCGGGGAGCTGTTTTTT. Translation gives CASSSGMHNTGELFF.

V and J are TRBV7-9 and TRBJ2-5; 7 bases are shared with TRBD1. Germline V gene lookup returns CDR1 SEHNR and CDR2 FQNEAQ (reference sequence). The CDR3 has 16 residues. The V segment lost 1 base and the J segment 4 bases; nucleotides outside the gene matches: 9. The CDR3 region is CASSLEAGGTGETQYF. The CDR3 nucleotides are TGTGCCAGCAGCTTAGAGGCAGGGGGAACGGGAGAGACCCAGTACTTC.

V gene TRBV29-1 combines with J gene TRBJ2-3, with 8 bases identical to TRBD1. The CDR3 has 15 amino acids. Germline V gene data show CDR1 as SQVTM and CDR2 as ANQGSEA. With 4 bases clipped from V and 4 bases from J, the junction kept 10 bases outside the gene matches. CDR3 region: CSVGPLDRASDTQYF. The CDR3 coding sequence is TGCAGCGTTGGACCTTTGGACAGGGCCTCAGATACGCAGTATTTT.

The CDR3 region is CASSVVAGASTDTQYF. CDR3 bases: TGTGCCAGCAGCGTAGTGGCGGGCGCTAGCACAGATACGCAGTATTTT. The J gene is TRBJ2-3, the V gene TRBV9; perhaps TRBD2 as D (5 bases). The V gene's germline CDR1 is SGDLS and CDR2 YYNGEE. This CDR3 is built from 16 residues. V lost 0 bases and J 0 bases, leaving 11 bases between the germline ends.

DNA of the CDR3: TGTGCCAGCAGTTCGCGCACAGGCGCAGGGGCCAACGTCCTGACTTTC. Translation gives CASSSRTGAGANVLTF. The genes are TRBV27 and TRBJ2-6; D may be TRBD1 (5 bases). The V end was cut by 4 bases, the J end by 4 bases, with 14 bases between. The CDR3 extends over 16 amino acids. In germline, CDR1 is MNHEY, CDR2 SMNVEV (reference sequence).

The chain is built from TRBV7-3 and TRBJ2-1, with D hard to call. CDR1 SGHTA and CDR2 FQGTGA come from the germline V gene. The CDR3 is made up of 15 amino acids. Trimming removed 2 bases from V and 0 bases from J, with 8 bases in between. CDR3: CASSLAYSSYNEQFF. DNA of the CDR3: TGTGCCAGCAGCTTAGCCTACAGCTCCTACAATGAGCAGTTCTTC.